The 15 T cell receptor beta chains in this list originate from one sample, sequenced in a study of T cell repertoires in cytomegalovirus infection. TCRdb called the reads again in MiXCR, with one record for every CDR3 protein. The sample holds more than 350,000 distinct CDR3 sequences, 31% seen once. Sequenced material: PBMCs. These receptors were obtained from a human donor in good health (CMV status not recorded). Some clones in this sample may be carry-over from other donors' samples.

This clonotype has at least ten counts. The rearrangement links TRBV7-3 to TRBJ2-3; 7 nucleotides match TRBD2. The CDR3 covers 16 residues. The trim removed 5 bases at V and 2 bases at J, leaving 10 bases unmatched. The germline CDR1 and CDR2 sequences are SGHTA and FQGTGA. The CDR3 DNA reads TGTGCCAGCAGCAGATGGGGGGGAGGATCCACAGATACGCAGTATTTT. Translation: CASSRWGGGSTDTQYF.

This clonotype occurred a few times. V is TRBV20-1 and J is TRBJ1-1; D remains unclear. Trimming cost V 2 bases and J 0 bases, with 7 bases left between them. This CDR3 is 13 amino acids long. CDR1 DFQATT and CDR2 SNEGSKA come from the germline V gene (reference sequence). CDR3 sequence: CSARTQMNTEAFF. The CDR3 bases are TGCAGTGCTAGAACCCAGATGAACACTGAAGCTTTCTTT.

V is TRBV4-1 and J is TRBJ2-2; D ambiguous. Germline V CDR1 and CDR2: MGHRA, YSYEKL. V lost 2 bases, J lost 6 bases, and 7 bases lay in between. There are 13 residues in the CDR3. For the CDR3, the DNA is TGCGCCAGCAGCCAATCTGTGGCCGGGGAGCTGTTTTTT. It yields the protein CASSQSVAGELFF.

Comment on this clonotype: A single base separates this from a much larger clone, so it may be a read error. The V and J genes are TRBV19 and TRBJ2-1, with TRBD2 identical over 13 bases. CDR1 and CDR2 (germline): LNHDA, SQIVND (reference sequence). The CDR3 spans 16 residues. The CDR3 DNA reads TGTGCCAATAGTCAACTAGCGGGGGGGCTGAGGAATGAGCAGTTCTTC. Its protein product is CANSQLAGGLRNEQFF. Full variable domain (outside the CDR3, taken from reference TRBV19 and TRBJ2-1): DGGITQSPKYLFRKEGQNVTLSCEQNLNHDAMYWYRQDPGQGLRLIYYSQIVNDFQKGDIAEGYSVSREKKESFPLTVTSAQKNPTAFYLCANSQLAGGLRNEQFFGPGTRLTVL.

This clonotype was seen repeatedly, ten times or more. J is TRBJ2-2 and V is TRBV7-9; D is possibly TRBD1 (5 bases). CDR1 is SEHNR and CDR2 is FQNEAQ in the germline V gene (reference sequence). The CDR3 totals 14 residues. The germline V and J ends were trimmed by 0 bases and 7 bases, with 9 bases remaining between them. This chain's CDR3 is CASSLAQGVGELFF. The CDR3 DNA sequence: TGTGCCAGCAGCTTAGCCCAAGGGGTCGGGGAGCTGTTTTTT.

In this sample, this clonotype turned up a few times. V is TRBV25-1 and J is TRBJ2-5; maybe TRBD1 (5 bases). In germline, CDR1 is MGHDK, CDR2 SYGVNS. The CDR3 runs to 13 residues. Trimming removed 6 bases at V and 6 bases at J, with 14 bases between. The CDR3 reads CASRSGNIKTQYF. The CDR3 nucleotides are TGTGCCAGCAGGTCAGGGAATATAAAGACCCAGTACTTC.

The chain carries TRBV19 and TRBJ2-1; 11 bases align to TRBD2. This CDR3 spans 16 amino acids. Germline CDR1 reads LNHDA; CDR2 reads SQIVND (reference sequence). Trimming cost V 7 bases and J 5 bases; bases outside gene matches: 10. DNA of the CDR3: TGTGCCAGTACTCCATCCGGGACTAGCGGACACAATGAGCAGTTCTTC. The encoded protein is CASTPSGTSGHNEQFF.

This clonotype was picked up a small number of times. The J gene is TRBJ1-3, the V gene TRBV9, with a possible D match to TRBD1 (5 bases). Germline values: CDR1 SGDLS, CDR2 YYNGEE. The germline V and J ends were trimmed by 4 bases and 0 bases, with 11 bases remaining between them. The CDR3 runs 15 residues. As DNA, the CDR3 is TGTGCCAGCAGCCTCGTGGGGCTCTCTGGAAACACCATATATTTT. The encoded protein is CASSLVGLSGNTIYF.

A few counts support this clonotype. The rearrangement uses TRBV20-1 and TRBJ1-2, with TRBD1 matching 7 bases. The CDR3 length is 13 residues. The V gene's germline CDR1 is DFQATT and CDR2 SNEGSKA (reference sequence). V gave up 6 bases and J gave up 6 bases; unmatched junction bases: 10. The CDR3 nucleotides read TGCAGTGCCCCGGGACAGCACAATCATGGCTACACCTTC. Translation: CSAPGQHNHGYTF.

The chain links TRBV6-6 to TRBJ2-1; 9 bases align to TRBD2. This CDR3 is 17 amino acids long. V was pared by 5 bases and J by 1 base, with 9 bases of the junction left unmatched. CDR1 is MNHNY, CDR2 SVGAGI, per germline (reference sequence). Here the CDR3 DNA reads TGTGCCAGCAGTCCTACGGACGCGGGGGGGTCCTACAATGAGCAGTTCTTC. Translation gives CASSPTDAGGSYNEQFF.

This rearrangement joins TRBV6-1 to TRBJ2-7; 9 bases are a match to TRBD2. This CDR3 is built from 15 residues. The V gene end was trimmed by 6 bases and the J gene end by 3 bases; junction bases not matched to a gene: 9. Germline CDR1 and CDR2: MNHNS and SASEGT. CDR3 amino acids: CASSWSGSGGYEQYF. The DNA for the CDR3 is TGTGCCAGCAGCTGGTCAGGTAGCGGGGGCTACGAGCAGTACTTC.

This clonotype occurred many times. The chain uses TRBV10-3 and TRBJ2-7, with 13 bases identical to TRBD2. The CDR3 length is 19 residues. The junction had 12 bases not matched to a gene; V was cut back by 0 bases and J by 4 bases. The germline V gene has CDR1 ENHRY and CDR2 SYGVKD. The CDR3 nucleotides read TGTGCCATCAGTGAGTCGACACTAGCGGGGGGGCCTCTTGGGTACGAGCAGTACTTC. Translated: CAISESTLAGGPLGYEQYF.

Ten or more counts support this clonotype. The chain is built from TRBV7-8 and TRBJ2-7, with D maybe TRBD2 (6 bases). CDR3 length: 18 amino acids. V dropped 1 base and J dropped 0 bases, with 19 bases sitting between them. Germline CDR1 and CDR2: SGHVS and FQNEAQ. The CDR3 DNA reads as TGTGCCAGCAGCTTAGTCGGGGTACTAGCCTCATCCTCCTACGAGCAGTACTTC. The encoded protein is CASSLVGVLASSSYEQYF.

This clonotype came up a few times. This chain connects TRBV6-2 or TRBV6-3 to TRBJ2-1, with TRBD2 identical over 9 bases. The CDR3 is 18 residues long. Trimming at V came to 2 bases and at J to 9 bases, leaving 17 bases not matched to a gene. The germline V gene has CDR1 MNHEY and CDR2 SVGEGT. This CDR3 reads CASSYRDSRGGRAFEQFF. The CDR3 nucleotides are TGTGCCAGCAGTTACCGGGACTCGCGGGGGGGCCGGGCGTTTGAGCAGTTCTTC.

The table lists this clonotype with a count of one. V usage is TRBV6-6 and J usage is TRBJ2-3, with a tentative D call TRBD2 (7 bases). The germline V gene has CDR1 MNHNY and CDR2 SVGAGI (reference sequence). The CDR3 totals 16 residues. The germline V and J ends were trimmed by 8 bases and 0 bases, with 18 bases remaining between them. CDR3 protein: CASHSGTLSSTDTQYF. In nucleotides, the CDR3 is TGTGCCAGCCACAGCGGGACACTTAGTAGCACAGATACGCAGTATTTT.